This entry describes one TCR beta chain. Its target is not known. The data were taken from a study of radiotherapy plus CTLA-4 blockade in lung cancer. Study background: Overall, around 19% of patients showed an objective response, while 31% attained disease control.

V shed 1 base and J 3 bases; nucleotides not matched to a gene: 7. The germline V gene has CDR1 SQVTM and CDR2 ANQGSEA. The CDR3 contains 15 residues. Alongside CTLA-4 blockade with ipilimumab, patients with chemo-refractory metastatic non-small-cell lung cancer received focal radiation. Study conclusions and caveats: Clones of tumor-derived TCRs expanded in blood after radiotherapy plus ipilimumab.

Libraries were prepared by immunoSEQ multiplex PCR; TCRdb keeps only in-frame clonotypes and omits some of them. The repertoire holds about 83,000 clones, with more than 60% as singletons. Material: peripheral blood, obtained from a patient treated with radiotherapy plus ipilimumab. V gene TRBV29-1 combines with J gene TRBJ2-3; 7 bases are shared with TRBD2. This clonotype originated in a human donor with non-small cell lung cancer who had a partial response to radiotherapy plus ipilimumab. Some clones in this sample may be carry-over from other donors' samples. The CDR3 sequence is CSVEGGGFGTDTQYF. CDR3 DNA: TGCAGCGTTGAAGGGGGAGGGTTTGGAACAGATACGCAGTATTTT.